This TCR beta chain was recovered during a study of cytomegalovirus exposure and HLA in healthy donors. Across the study: As released early, the data held 70 million to 95 million unique TCRs from HLA-typed donors. Study-wide points: When presence/absence was analysed, sequencing depth was taken to be roughly uniform across donors. Certain indistinguishable V segments, among them TRBV6-2 and TRBV6-3, were excluded. The study put some 160 TCR beta chains on its list as cytomegalovirus-associated.

The germline V gene has CDR1 MNHEY and CDR2 SVGAGI. V lost 6 bases and J lost 5; bases outside the gene matches: 7. The CDR3 extends over 13 amino acids. A remark on this clone: Antigen: not known.

Use of 60 Vbeta and 13 Jbeta primers characterized the PCR. Clones were sequenced by immunoSEQ multiplex PCR, and TCRdb holds only the in-frame ones, with some missing. The sample records 200,000 or so clones, about 80% being singletons. The sample was PBMCs. The chain couples TRBV6-5 to TRBJ2-7; 7 nucleotides match TRBD1. The clonotype originates from a woman between 45 and 65 years old in good health and CMV-seropositive. The CDR3 DNA is TGTGCCAGCAGGACAGGGAATTCCGACGAGCAGTACTTC. This codes for CASRTGNSDEQYF.